This T cell receptor (beta chain) was captured in a study of T cell responses to AZD1222 COVID-19 vaccine. Whole-study results and caveats: Females made up more of the donors, who were largely white British, and clonal diversity may have come out too low.

For this clone: Its specificity is unknown.

CDR1 MGHRA and CDR2 YSYEKL come from the germline V gene. V was shortened by 4 bases and J by 8 bases, with 8 bases between the two germline ends. The CDR3 extends over 12 amino acids. The assay was immunoSEQ multiplex PCR, and TCRdb's table has in-frame clones only and misses some. The sample holds about 94,000 clones, 85% seen once. This rearrangement joins TRBV4-1 to TRBJ1-4, with D uncertain. The sample consisted of peripheral blood, taken 28 days after the second AZD1222 dose. The TCR was taken from an adult who received the AZD1222 COVID-19 vaccine. The CDR3 sequence: CASSPVWEKLFF. CDR3 coding DNA: TGCGCCAGCAGCCCAGTGTGGGAAAAACTGTTTTTT.